This TCR beta chain was captured in a study of PD-1 blockade in mismatch repair-deficient tumors. The trim removed 2 bases at V and 3 bases at J, leaving 2 bases unmatched. The CDR3 is made up of 14 amino acids. From germline, CDR1 is SGDLS and CDR2 YYNGEE. Produced via immunoSEQ multiplex PCR; TCRdb's table is partial and in-frame only. The data contain some 97,000 clones, 70% to 85% of them singletons. The chain combines TRBV9 with TRBJ2-1; 7 bases match TRBD2. The sample here was peripheral blood, taken 35 to 37 weeks after starting pembrolizumab. The receptor comes from an adult with mismatch repair-deficient cancer. The chain's CDR3 is CASSVWEGYNEQFF. The CDR3 nucleotides are TGTGCCAGCAGCGTGTGGGAGGGCTACAATGAGCAGTTCTTC.